Below are 26 T cell receptor beta chains sequenced from a single sample in a study of cytomegalovirus exposure and HLA in healthy donors. The PCR made use of 60 Vbeta and 13 Jbeta primers. TCRdb keeps only in-frame clones here, not all; method: immunoSEQ multiplex PCR. The sample includes over 150,000 clones, around 74% seen only once; the top ten take about 3%. Material: PBMCs. These receptors were collected from a male donor in good health and CMV-seronegative.

The chain couples TRBV30 to TRBJ2-1; D is undetermined. This CDR3 region has 13 residues. CDR1 and CDR2 (germline): GTSNPN, SVGIG (reference sequence). V was clipped by 0 bases and J by 3 bases, with 6 bases between them. CDR3: CAWSVRDYNEQFF. In DNA form, the CDR3 reads TGTGCCTGGAGTGTACGAGACTACAATGAGCAGTTCTTC.

This clone has just a few counts. The CDR3 DNA reads as TGTGCCAGTTCGGGACAGGGGCGGGAGACCCAGTACTTC. Its translation: CASSGQGRETQYF. V gene TRBV6-1 combines with J gene TRBJ2-5; 10 bases agree with TRBD1. Trimming cost V 9 bases and J 5 bases; bases outside gene matches: 6. The CDR3 consists of 13 residues. Per the germline V gene, CDR1 is MNHNS and CDR2 is SASEGT.

Details on this clone: Other DNA sequences of this sample code for an identical CDR3. The J gene is TRBJ1-5, the V gene TRBV28; 9 bases align to TRBD1. CDR3 size: 15 residues. Germline loops: CDR1 MDHEN, CDR2 SYDVKM. The J segment lost 2 bases and the V segment lost 5 bases, leaving 4 bases of the junction unmatched. The CDR3 sequence is CASSTGTGRNQPQHF. The CDR3 DNA reads TGTGCCAGCAGTACCGGGACAGGGCGCAATCAGCCCCAGCATTTT.

This chain joins TRBV19 and TRBJ1-1; maybe TRBD1 (5 bases). CDR1 is LNHDA and CDR2 is SQIVND in the germline V gene (reference sequence). V was cut by 5 bases and J by 9 bases, with 13 bases left in between. This CDR3 region has 12 residues. In nucleotides, the CDR3 is TGTGCCAGTAGTCCCGACAGCCGCCAAGCTTTCTTT. The encoded protein is CASSPDSRQAFF.

The V call is TRBV6-5, the J call TRBJ2-7, with D maybe TRBD2 (7 bases). V lost 0 bases and J 2 bases, leaving 14 bases between the germline ends. Germline assignment: CDR1 MNHEY and CDR2 SVGAGI. The CDR3 has 16 amino acids. CDR3 nucleotide sequence: TGTGCCAGCAGTTACTCGACGGGGGGCTATACCTACGAGCAGTACTTC. The encoded protein is CASSYSTGGYTYEQYF.

This chain joins TRBV9 and TRBJ2-6; D unresolved. The CDR3 is 18 residues long. CDR1 is SGDLS and CDR2 is YYNGEE in the germline V gene. V was trimmed by 0 bases and J by 2 bases, leaving 15 bases between them. The CDR3 region is CASSVDPVILPGANVLTF. CDR3 bases: TGTGCCAGCAGCGTAGATCCGGTAATCCTACCTGGGGCCAACGTCCTGACTTTC.

The V and J genes are TRBV19 and TRBJ1-2; 7 bases align to TRBD1. The CDR3 length is 13 residues. Germline V lookup: CDR1 LNHDA, CDR2 SQIVND (reference sequence). V gave up 7 bases and J gave up 8 bases; unmatched junction bases: 10. The CDR3 is CASTARQGEGYTF. The CDR3 nucleotides read TGTGCCAGTACCGCGCGACAGGGTGAAGGCTACACCTTC.

The chain links TRBV28 to TRBJ1-5, with TRBD1 matching over 7 bases. This CDR3 comprises 14 residues. Per the germline V gene, CDR1 is MDHEN and CDR2 is SYDVKM. J lost 6 bases, V lost 8 bases, and 10 bases had no gene match. The CDR3 DNA reads as TGTGCCAGCTTTGCAGGGGGGCCGAGTCAGCCCCAGCATTTT. Its protein is CASFAGGPSQPQHF.

This clone was seen only once. For the CDR3, the DNA is TGCGCCAGCAGTTATCCGGGAGAGAGCTCCTACGAGCAGTACTTC. Protein sequence: CASSYPGESSYEQYF. The V call is TRBV4-1, the J call TRBJ2-7, with D possibly being TRBD2 (6 bases). This CDR3 contains 15 residues. Trimming took 6 bases from V and 0 from J, leaving 15 bases between them. CDR1 MGHRA and CDR2 YSYEKL come from the germline V gene.

The genes are TRBV28 and TRBJ2-1; TRBD2 matches 8 bases. V lost 3 bases to trimming and J lost 0 bases; unmatched junction nucleotides: 7. Germline CDR1 MDHEN, CDR2 SYDVKM. The CDR3 covers 17 residues. The CDR3 reads CASSFSTSGSSYNEQFF. CDR3 sequence (DNA): TGTGCCAGCAGTTTTTCGACGAGCGGGAGCTCCTACAATGAGCAGTTCTTC.

The gene calls are TRBV6-5 and TRBJ2-5; D is uncertain. Trimming shortened V by 3 bases and J by 5 bases, and 4 bases separated the two germline ends. CDR3 size: 11 residues. Germline CDR1 is MNHEY and CDR2 is SVGAGI. The CDR3 region is CASSYMETQYF. DNA for the CDR3: TGTGCCAGCAGTTATATGGAGACCCAGTACTTC.

V is TRBV6-1 and J is TRBJ2-5; 7 bases align to TRBD1. The germline V gene has CDR1 MNHNS and CDR2 SASEGT. The CDR3 sequence is 15 residues long. J lost 1 base, V lost 6 bases, and 8 bases had no gene match. CDR3 residues: CASRQRQGSQETQYF. The CDR3 coding sequence is TGTGCCAGCAGGCAGAGACAGGGTTCCCAAGAGACCCAGTACTTC.

The rearrangement uses TRBV7-2 and TRBJ2-1; D might be TRBD2 (6 bases). V was clipped by 4 bases and J by 5 bases, with 9 bases between them. The germline V gene encodes CDR1 SGHTA and CDR2 FQGNSA. This CDR3 spans 13 amino acids. The CDR3 sequence: CASSYSGDNEQFF. For the CDR3, the DNA is TGTGCCAGCAGCTATTCGGGGGACAATGAGCAGTTCTTC.

The chain carries TRBV30 and TRBJ1-3; D remains unclear. V was shortened by 5 bases and J by 0 bases, with 11 bases between the two germline ends. Per the germline V gene, CDR1 is GTSNPN and CDR2 is SVGIG (reference sequence). The CDR3 length is 14 residues. The CDR3 region has the DNA TGTGCCTGGGAGGGATTGAACTCTGGAAACACCATATATTTT. It translates to CAWEGLNSGNTIYF.

The genes are TRBV5-1 and TRBJ1-2; TRBD1 matches at 8 bases. This CDR3 contains 14 residues. With V trimmed by 4 bases and J by 4 bases, 6 bases remained unmatched. Per the germline V gene, CDR1 is SGHRS and CDR2 is YFSETQ. The CDR3 nucleotides read TGCGCCAGCAGCGCGGACAGGGCTGGCTATGGCTACACCTTC. Encoded protein: CASSADRAGYGYTF.

This chain links TRBV10-3 with TRBJ2-5; weak D call: TRBD2 (6 bases). Per the germline V gene, CDR1 is ENHRY and CDR2 is SYGVKD. Trimming took 3 bases from V and 5 from J, leaving 13 bases between them. This CDR3 contains 14 residues. This CDR3 is CAISDMGGGETQYF. CDR3 DNA: TGTGCCATCAGTGACATGGGTGGGGGGGAGACCCAGTACTTC.

The rearrangement uses TRBV28 and TRBJ1-5, with D uncertain. The CDR3 spans 14 residues. V lost 8 bases, J lost 1 base, and 12 bases lay in between. The germline gives CDR1 MDHEN, CDR2 SYDVKM. CDR3 coding DNA: TGTGCCAGCCTTGACTCCGGGAGCAATCAGCCCCAGCATTTT. Translating it yields CASLDSGSNQPQHF.

The rearrangement uses TRBV6-5 and TRBJ2-7; D might be TRBD2 (6 bases). Trimming removed 0 bases at V and 3 bases at J, with 12 bases between. Germline CDR1 reads MNHEY; CDR2 reads SVGAGI. The CDR3 runs to 15 residues. CDR3 nucleotides: TGTGCCAGCAGTTACTCCGACGCGGGGAGCTACGAGCAGTACTTC. Its protein product is CASSYSDAGSYEQYF.

DNA of the CDR3: TGTGCTAGTGGTAACGTACTAGCGGGAGAGTACAATGAGCAGTTCTTC. It is translated as CASGNVLAGEYNEQFF. The chain recombines TRBV12-5 with TRBJ2-1; TRBD2 agrees at 11 bases. Germline trimming cut 5 bases from V and 4 bases from J; bases unmatched to any gene: 7. The germline CDR1 and CDR2 sequences are LGHNT and FRNRAP. This CDR3 is built from 16 residues.

Worth noting for this clone: Other DNA sequences from this sample encode an identical CDR3 as well. The V call is TRBV27, the J call TRBJ2-1; 7 positions agree with TRBD2. The CDR3 is 13 amino acids. With 0 bases clipped from V and 7 bases from J, the junction kept 0 bases outside the gene matches. Germline CDR1 is MNHEY and CDR2 is SMNVEV (reference sequence). CDR3 nucleotide sequence: TGTGCCAGCAGTTTATCCGGGGGGAATGAGCAGTTCTTC. Translated: CASSLSGGNEQFF.

This sequence joins TRBV28 and TRBJ2-5, with D perhaps matching TRBD1 (6 bases). Per the germline V gene, CDR1 is MDHEN and CDR2 is SYDVKM. V gave up 4 bases and J gave up 0 bases, with 6 bases separating them. CDR3 length: 13 amino acids. The CDR3 loop is CASSWTDQETQYF. In DNA form, the CDR3 reads TGTGCCAGCAGTTGGACAGACCAAGAGACCCAGTACTTC.

The chain combines TRBV4-1 with TRBJ2-1, with 9 bases matching TRBD2. CDR3 size: 17 residues. Germline-derived CDR1 and CDR2 are MGHRA and YSYEKL. With V trimmed by 5 bases and J by 4 bases, 12 bases remained unmatched. This chain's CDR3 is CASSSTTGTSRYNEQFF. Here the CDR3 DNA reads TGCGCCAGCAGCTCTACGACCGGGACTAGCAGATACAATGAGCAGTTCTTC.

The J gene is TRBJ2-1, the V gene TRBV13; possible D gene TRBD1, 5 bases. The germline V gene has CDR1 PRHDT and CDR2 FYEKMQ (reference sequence). This CDR3 has 14 residues. Trimming cost V 0 bases and J 13 bases, with 16 bases left between them. The CDR3 DNA follows: TGTGCCAGCAGCTTAGGTCTGGCCAGATGGGGCCAGTTCTTC. It yields the protein CASSLGLARWGQFF.

The chain has TRBV11-3 and TRBJ1-1; the D gene is possibly TRBD1 (5 bases). In germline, CDR1 is SGHNT, CDR2 YENEEA. The CDR3 length is 15 residues. Between the trimmed V and J ends, which lost 0 bases and 4 bases, there was a span of 12 bases. In nucleotides, the CDR3 is TGTGCCAGCAGCTTAGATGGGGGGGGAGGCACTGAAGCTTTCTTT. Protein product: CASSLDGGGGTEAFF. Filled out from reference TRBV11-3 and TRBJ1-1, the complete variable domain reads EAGVVQSPRYKIIEKKQPVAFWCNPISGHNTLYWYLQNLGQGPELLIRYENEEAVDDSQLPKDRFSAERLKGVDSTLKIQPAELGDSAVYLCASSLDGGGGTEAFFGQGTRLTVV.

J is TRBJ1-5 and V is TRBV6-5, with a possible D match to TRBD1 (5 bases). CDR1 and CDR2 from the germline V gene are MNHEY and SVGAGI. The V end lost 2 bases, the J end lost 6 bases, and 14 bases lay between the germline ends. The CDR3 runs to 15 residues. CDR3 in DNA: TGTGCCAGCAGTTACGGGGCCAGGGAAGGTCAGCCCCAGCATTTT. It yields the protein CASSYGAREGQPQHF.

This chain joins TRBV6-5 and TRBJ1-5, with a tentative D call TRBD1 (5 bases). Germline V gene data show CDR1 as MNHEY and CDR2 as SVGAGI. Trimming removed 2 bases from V and 5 bases from J, with 10 bases in between. The CDR3 has 14 residues. CDR3 coding DNA: TGTGCCAGCAGTTACCTGGGGGGGGATCAGCCCCAGCATTTT. It is translated as CASSYLGGDQPQHF.